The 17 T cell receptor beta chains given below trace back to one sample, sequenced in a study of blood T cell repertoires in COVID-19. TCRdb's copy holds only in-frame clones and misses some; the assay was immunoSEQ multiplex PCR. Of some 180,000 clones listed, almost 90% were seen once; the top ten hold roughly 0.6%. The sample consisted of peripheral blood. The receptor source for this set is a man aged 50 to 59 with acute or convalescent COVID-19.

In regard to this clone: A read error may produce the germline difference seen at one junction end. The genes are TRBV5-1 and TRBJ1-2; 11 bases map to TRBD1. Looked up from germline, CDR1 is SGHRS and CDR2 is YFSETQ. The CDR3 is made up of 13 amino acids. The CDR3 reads CASSRGQGDRNSF. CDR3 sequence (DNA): TGCGCCAGCAGCAGGGGACAGGGGGATCGTAATTCCTTC.

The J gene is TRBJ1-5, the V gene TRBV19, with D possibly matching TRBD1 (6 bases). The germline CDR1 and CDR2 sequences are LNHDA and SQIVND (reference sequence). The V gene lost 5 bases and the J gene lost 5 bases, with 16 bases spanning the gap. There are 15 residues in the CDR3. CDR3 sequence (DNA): TGTGCCAGTAGTCTGGGGGGGGCAGGAGATCAGCCCCAGCATTTT. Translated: CASSLGGAGDQPQHF. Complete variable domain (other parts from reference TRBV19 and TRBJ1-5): DGGITQSPKYLFRKEGQNVTLSCEQNLNHDAMYWYRQDPGQGLRLIYYSQIVNDFQKGDIAEGYSVSREKKESFPLTVTSAQKNPTAFYLCASSLGGAGDQPQHFGDGTRLSIL.

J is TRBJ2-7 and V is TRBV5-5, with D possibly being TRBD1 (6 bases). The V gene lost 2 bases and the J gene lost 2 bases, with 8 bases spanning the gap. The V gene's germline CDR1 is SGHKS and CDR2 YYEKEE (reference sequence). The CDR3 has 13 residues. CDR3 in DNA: TGTGCCAGCAGCTTTGGACAGACCTACGAGCAGTACTTC. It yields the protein CASSFGQTYEQYF.

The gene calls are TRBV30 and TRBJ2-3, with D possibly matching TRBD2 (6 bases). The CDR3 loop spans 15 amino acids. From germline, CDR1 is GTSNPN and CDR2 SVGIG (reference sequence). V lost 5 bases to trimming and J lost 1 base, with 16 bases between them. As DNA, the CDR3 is TGTGCCTGGTCCTGGAGGGGAACTGGCACAGATACGCAGTATTTT. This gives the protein CAWSWRGTGTDTQYF.

The CDR3 reads CASSEGGNQETQYF. The CDR3 DNA reads TGCGCCAGCAGTGAGGGCGGGAACCAAGAGACCCAGTACTTC. This sequence joins TRBV10-1 and TRBJ2-5; a possible D gene is TRBD2 (6 bases). The CDR3 spans 14 residues. Deletions cut 2 bases from V and 0 bases from J, with 7 bases between. The germline CDR1 and CDR2 sequences are WNHNN and SYGVQD (reference sequence).

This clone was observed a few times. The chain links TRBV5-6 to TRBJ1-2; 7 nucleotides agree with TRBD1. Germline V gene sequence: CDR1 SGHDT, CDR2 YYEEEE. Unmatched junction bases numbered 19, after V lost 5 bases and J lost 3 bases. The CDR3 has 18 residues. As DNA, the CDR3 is TGTGCCAGCAGTTCCCAAACGACAGGGTCATGGCCTGACTATGGCTACACCTTC. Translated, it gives CASSSQTTGSWPDYGYTF.

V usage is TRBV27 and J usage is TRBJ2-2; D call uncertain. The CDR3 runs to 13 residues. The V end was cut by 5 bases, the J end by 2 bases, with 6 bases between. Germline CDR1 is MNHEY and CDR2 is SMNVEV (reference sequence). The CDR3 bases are TGTGCCAGCAGTCAGATCAACACCGGGGAGCTGTTTTTT. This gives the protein CASSQINTGELFF.

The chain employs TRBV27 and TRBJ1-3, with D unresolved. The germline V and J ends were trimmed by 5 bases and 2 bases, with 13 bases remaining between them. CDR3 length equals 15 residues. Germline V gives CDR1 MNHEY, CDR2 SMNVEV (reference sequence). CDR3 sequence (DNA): TGTGCCAGCAGTATGTCCAGCGTAACTGGAAACACCATATATTTT. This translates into CASSMSSVTGNTIYF.

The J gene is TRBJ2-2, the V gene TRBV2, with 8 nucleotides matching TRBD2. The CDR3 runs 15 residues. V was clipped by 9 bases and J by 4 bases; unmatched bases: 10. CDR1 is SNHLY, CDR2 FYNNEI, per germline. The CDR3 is CASKPGLEGTGELFF. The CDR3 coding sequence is TGTGCCAGTAAACCGGGACTAGAGGGCACCGGGGAGCTGTTTTTT.

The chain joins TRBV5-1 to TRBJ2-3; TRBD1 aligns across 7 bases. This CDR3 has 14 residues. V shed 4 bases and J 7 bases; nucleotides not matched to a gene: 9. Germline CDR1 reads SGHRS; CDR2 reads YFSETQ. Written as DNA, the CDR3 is TGCGCCAGCAGCCCAGGACAGGATCCTTATACGCAGTATTTT. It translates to CASSPGQDPYTQYF.

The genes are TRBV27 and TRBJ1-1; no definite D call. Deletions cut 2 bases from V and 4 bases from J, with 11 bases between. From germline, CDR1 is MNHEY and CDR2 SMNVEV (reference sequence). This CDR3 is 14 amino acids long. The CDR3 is CASSLEAWSTEAFF. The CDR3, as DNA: TGTGCCAGCAGTTTAGAGGCTTGGAGCACTGAAGCTTTCTTT.

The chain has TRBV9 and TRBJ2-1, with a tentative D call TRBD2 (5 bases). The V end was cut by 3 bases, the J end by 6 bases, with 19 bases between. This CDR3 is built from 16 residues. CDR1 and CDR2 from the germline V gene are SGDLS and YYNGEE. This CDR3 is CASSEYAGSRSNEQFF. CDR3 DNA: TGTGCCAGCAGCGAATACGCGGGTTCCCGGTCCAATGAGCAGTTCTTC.

Here the CDR3 DNA reads TGTGCCAGTAGACCGGGACAGGTGGCCGGGGAGCTGTTTTTT. It encodes CASRPGQVAGELFF. V and J are TRBV19 and TRBJ2-2; 8 bases map to TRBD1. The J segment lost 6 bases and the V segment lost 6 bases, leaving 6 bases of the junction unmatched. Germline values: CDR1 LNHDA, CDR2 SQIVND (reference sequence). This CDR3 has 14 amino acids.

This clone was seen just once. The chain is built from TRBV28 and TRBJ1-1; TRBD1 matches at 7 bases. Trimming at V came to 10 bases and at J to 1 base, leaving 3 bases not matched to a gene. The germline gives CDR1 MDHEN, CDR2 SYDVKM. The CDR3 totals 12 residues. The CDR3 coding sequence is TGTGCCACCCACAGGGGGAACACTGAAGCTTTCTTT. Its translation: CATHRGNTEAFF. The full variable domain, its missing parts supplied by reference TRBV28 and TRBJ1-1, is DVKVTQSSRYLVKRTGEKVFLECVQDMDHENMFWYRQDPGLGLRLIYFSYDVKMKEKGDIPEGYSVSREKKERFSLILESASTNQTSMYLCATHRGNTEAFFGQGTRLTVV.

CDR3 DNA sequence: TGCGCCAGCAGCTTAGAAGGGAGAGACTATGGCTACACCTTC. Its translation: CASSLEGRDYGYTF. The chain carries TRBV5-1 and TRBJ1-2, with unresolved D. CDR1 SGHRS and CDR2 YFSETQ come from the germline V gene. The CDR3 consists of 14 residues. The V and J ends lost 2 bases and 3 bases respectively, with 11 bases between them.

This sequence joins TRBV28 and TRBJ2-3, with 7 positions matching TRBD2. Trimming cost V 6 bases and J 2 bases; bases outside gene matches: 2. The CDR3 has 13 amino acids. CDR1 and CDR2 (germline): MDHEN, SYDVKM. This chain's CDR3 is CASRGTNTDTQYF. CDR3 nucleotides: TGTGCCAGCAGAGGGACTAACACAGATACGCAGTATTTT. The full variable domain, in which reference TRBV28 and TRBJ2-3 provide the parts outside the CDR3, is DVKVTQSSRYLVKRTGEKVFLECVQDMDHENMFWYRQDPGLGLRLIYFSYDVKMKEKGDIPEGYSVSREKKERFSLILESASTNQTSMYLCASRGTNTDTQYFGPGTRLTVL.

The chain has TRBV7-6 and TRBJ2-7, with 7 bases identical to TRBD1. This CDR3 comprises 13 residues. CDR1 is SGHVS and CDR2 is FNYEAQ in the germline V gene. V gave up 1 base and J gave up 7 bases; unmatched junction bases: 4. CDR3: CASSLVAGGEQYF. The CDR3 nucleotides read TGTGCCAGCAGCTTAGTGGCAGGGGGAGAGCAGTACTTC.